This is a list of T cell receptor beta chains from one sample in a study of OX40 agonist ivuxolimab in advanced cancers. This table comes from immunoSEQ multiplex PCR, and its TCRdb copy is limited to in-frame clones, with some not included. The table records around 18,000 clones, 72% of them present only once. Sequences were derived from CD4+ or CD8+ T cells sorted from blood, sampled in a trial of the OX40 agonist ivuxolimab. The receptors shown here come from an adult with an advanced solid tumor such as melanoma, head and neck, liver or kidney cancer. CDR3s include the opening cysteine and the closing phenylalanine or tryptophan. Fields, in order: J gene, clone size, D gene, V gene, CDR3 DNA, CDR3 protein. The D gene is left open where the match is weak. Some rows mark clone size as missing; the rest say once, few, many or name a class of expanded clone.

J: TRBJ2-7; size: -; D: -; V: TRBV4-1; DNA: TGCGCCAGCAGCCAAGATCTTGGCTACTACGAGCAGTACTTC; CDR3: CASSQDLGYYEQYF
J: TRBJ2-5; size: few; D: -; V: TRBV7-9; DNA: TGTGCCACCCACCCCAATCAAGAAGAGACCCAGTACTTC; CDR3: CATHPNQEETQYF
J: TRBJ2-1; size: -; D: -; V: TRBV6-5; DNA: TGTGCCAGCCGTCGGAGGGCAGGGACATACAATGAGCAGTTCTTC; CDR3: CASRRRAGTYNEQFF
J: TRBJ2-7; size: -; D: -; V: TRBV7-9; DNA: TGTGCCAGCAGCGAAAGGGGAGAGCAGTACTTC; CDR3: CASSERGEQYF
J: TRBJ2-1; size: -; D: TRBD2; V: TRBV6-8; DNA: TGTGCCAGCAGTTACCCGACTAGCGGGGGGGCCGGAGAGTTCTTC; CDR3: CASSYPTSGGAGEFF
J: TRBJ1-2; size: -; D: -; V: TRBV10-3; DNA: TGTGCCATCAGGGACAACGGGGGTCACACCTTC; CDR3: CAIRDNGGHTF
J: TRBJ2-1; size: -; D: -; V: TRBV5-1; DNA: TGCGCCAGCAGCTTAGGCGTTGAGCAGTTCTTC; CDR3: CASSLGVEQFF
J: TRBJ1-2; size: -; D: TRBD1; V: TRBV6-5; DNA: TGTGCCGGCCGCCCGGGACAGGGGAATGGCTACACCTTC; CDR3: CAGRPGQGNGYTF
J: TRBJ2-7; size: -; D: TRBD1; V: TRBV7-6; DNA: TGTGCCAGCAGCTTTAGGGACAGATCCTACGAGCAGTACTTC; CDR3: CASSFRDRSYEQYF
J: TRBJ2-4; size: -; D: TRBD1; V: TRBV10-2; DNA: TGCGCCAGCAGTGAGAAGGGGGCGGGAAACATTCAGTACTTC; CDR3: CASSEKGAGNIQYF
J: TRBJ2-7; size: medium-sized; D: TRBD1; V: TRBV11-1; DNA: TGTGCCAGCAGCTATTCCACAGGGGCGCTCTCCTACGAGCAGTACTTC; CDR3: CASSYSTGALSYEQYF
J: TRBJ2-7; size: -; D: -; V: TRBV6-5; DNA: TGTGCCAGCAACCAGACCCCTGCTTGTGGGCAGTACTTC; CDR3: CASNQTPACGQYF
J: TRBJ2-7; size: -; D: -; V: TRBV11-3; DNA: TGTGCCAGCAGCCCAGGGACGGAGCAGTACTTC; CDR3: CASSPGTEQYF
J: TRBJ2-2; size: few; D: -; V: TRBV11-2; DNA: TGTGCCAGCAGCTTAGATACGGCGCCGGCCGGGGAGCTGTTTTTT; CDR3: CASSLDTAPAGELFF
J: TRBJ2-1; size: -; D: -; V: TRBV29-1; DNA: TGCAGCGTCCTTATTACAGTCTACTCCTACAATGAGCAGTTCTTC; CDR3: CSVLITVYSYNEQFF
J: TRBJ2-1; size: -; D: -; V: TRBV11-3; DNA: TGTGCCAGCAGCCAAACTGGGGGAAATGAGCAGTTCTTC; CDR3: CASSQTGGNEQFF
J: TRBJ2-5; size: -; D: -; V: TRBV13; DNA: TGTGCCAGCAGCAAGGGACCCCCCGCCCAGTACTTC; CDR3: CASSKGPPAQYF
J: TRBJ2-1; size: -; D: TRBD2; V: TRBV9; DNA: TGTGCCAGCAGCGTAGAAGGGACTAGCGGCAATGAGCAGTTCTTC; CDR3: CASSVEGTSGNEQFF
J: TRBJ2-1; size: -; D: -; V: TRBV29-1; DNA: TGCAGCGTTGAGAACTTTGAGCAGTTCTTC; CDR3: CSVENFEQFF
J: TRBJ1-2; size: -; D: -; V: TRBV7-9; DNA: TGTGCCAGCAGCTCGACACAGGCCTATGAGGGCTACACCTTC; CDR3: CASSSTQAYEGYTF
J: TRBJ2-3; size: -; D: -; V: TRBV19; DNA: TGTGCCAGTAGTAATCAGCGTGGGGAAGATACGCAGTATTTT; CDR3: CASSNQRGEDTQYF
J: TRBJ2-7; size: -; D: TRBD1; V: TRBV27; DNA: TGTGCCAGCAGTTCCACCAGACAGGGCGCTTTCTACGAGCAGTACTTC; CDR3: CASSSTRQGAFYEQYF
J: TRBJ1-1; size: -; D: -; V: TRBV11-2; DNA: TGTGCCAGCAGCTTAGATAGGGGGGTACGGGCCAACACTGAAGCTTTCTTT; CDR3: CASSLDRGVRANTEAFF
J: TRBJ2-5; size: -; D: TRBD2; V: TRBV15; DNA: TGTGCCACCAGCAGAGATACTGGGACTAGCGACTACCAAGAGACCCAGTACTTC; CDR3: CATSRDTGTSDYQETQYF
J: TRBJ1-3; size: few; D: -; V: TRBV19; DNA: TGTGCCAGTAGGCGACGCAGGTTAACCTCTGGAAACACCATATATTTT; CDR3: CASRRRRLTSGNTIYF
J: TRBJ1-1; size: -; D: -; V: TRBV4-1; DNA: TGCGCCAGCAGCCAAGTCAGCTGGACTGAAGCTTTCTTT; CDR3: CASSQVSWTEAFF